This paragraph covers one TCR beta chain sequence. In its sample, this clonotype was seen many times. The antigen it recognizes is unknown. No much larger clonotype is one base removed from it; base qualities were not supplied. This entry comes from a study of regulatory T cells in long-lasting Graves disease (dated by TCRdb to about 2021). At the level of the whole study: Newly diagnosed Graves' disease patients had taken antithyroid drugs for less than 3 months. TCR sequencing covered around 13 persistent and approximately 20 newly diagnosed Graves' disease patients, some 33 samples in total. The study took place in China and was registered as a clinical trial. Persistent Graves' disease patients were compared with newly diagnosed Graves' disease patients by peripheral blood TCR sequencing and RNA sequencing. General findings and caveats noted by the study authors: Persistent Graves' disease patients showed lower TCR Shannon entropy and fewer highly expanded clones than newly diagnosed patients, suggesting clonal expansion. Only peripheral blood was studied, because thyroid tissue, the primary lesion, was inaccessible. Sequencing and analysis were limited to the TCR beta chain. The authors acknowledged the small sample size as a limitation that may reduce accuracy. Persistent patients shared more public clonotypes among themselves (around 2,700) than newly diagnosed patients did (about 970).

The sample's time point label is to be understood as: newly diagnosed GD, antithyroid drugs for less than 3 months. For both TCR sequencing and RNA sequencing, RNA was extracted from PBMCs in TRIzol. Graves' disease was diagnosed according to American Thyroid Association guidelines. The patients came from an endocrinology department in Xi'an, China. Each patient gave roughly 8.4 milliliters of peripheral blood, collected in an EDTA anticoagulant tube. Ficoll Paque Plus density gradient separation was used to isolate PBMCs, and no further T cell sorting was performed. An Agilent 2100 Bioanalyzer and agarose gel were used to assess RNA quality, and a NanoDrop 2000 was used to measure RNA concentration. The library was prepared using multiplex PCR. Reads for this sample came from an Illumina HiSeq 4000. iRepertoire HTBI primers and Arm-PCR amplification of CDR3 regions were used to construct TCR beta libraries. Before sequencing, the PCR products went through gel purification. The authors' analysis ran thus. A total of some 65 TRBV and approximately 15 TRBJ segments were identified across samples and were used for gene usage analysis of CDR3 amino acid clonotypes. COPE and FqMerger were used to merge filtered high-quality paired reads into contigs. BLAST was used to align contigs to the IMGT TRBV, TRBD and TRBJ reference genes, and CDR3 was defined following IMGT. Clonotypes above 0.1% frequency were classified as highly expanded clones. Shannon entropy served as the measure of repertoire diversity, while the Gini coefficient captured V-J evenness. Public clonotypes were defined as clonotypes shared by more than one individual. The raw public reads went through TCRdb reprocessing: fastp at Q25, MiXCR clone calling, in-frame beta chains kept. Rows matching on CDR3 protein sequence are summarized as one entry with the most common DNA and genes. The V and J calls follow TCRdb's processing rather than the paper's. For this sample there are more than 400,000 distinct CDR3 sequences; 15% to 20% appear just once. 12% of the sample goes to the ten largest clones.

These same records also appear under a second study, on T cells in Graves' hyperthyroidism and ophthalmopathy. That second report states: Stable Graves' hyperthyroidism was defined as the absence of progression to ophthalmopathy over 18 months of follow-up. Hyperthyroidism patients were aged 18 to 65 years and newly diagnosed, with disease duration of less than 2 months. The study excluded patients with uncontrolled infections, other autoimmune diseases, pregnancy or lactation. Diagnoses were based on clinical symptoms, serum thyroxine and TRAb, thyroid ultrasound and orbital computed tomography. The first round of RT-PCR for the TCR CDR3 was performed with the HTBI primer set and the Qiagen OneStep RT-PCR kit. Most expanded thyroid clonotypes (frequency above 0.001) were also found in blood, which suggests that blood repertoires may mirror thyroid immune responses. A 13 V-J signature model separated ophthalmopathy from stable hyperthyroidism, with roughly 88% sensitivity and roughly 81% specificity in cross-validation and 80%/75% in testing. In validation, progression to ophthalmopathy was predicted by the model with 70.59% sensitivity and 72% to 85% specificity, a median of approximately 6.5 months before onset. TCR V-J signatures able to tell the groups apart were searched for in a discovery cohort of some 100 patients, of whom more than 40 had Graves' ophthalmopathy and 55 to 60 had stable Graves' hyperthyroidism. An independent validation cohort of fewer than 20 hyperthyroidism patients and 17 patients who later progressed to ophthalmopathy tested prospective prediction of ophthalmopathy. The 100 discovery patients were divided at random into training and test sets in a 7:3 ratio. The study also compared thyroid tissue and blood T-cell repertoires from roughly six Graves' hyperthyroidism patients. Following sampling, methimazole starting at 30 mg daily was given to hyperthyroidism patients, and high-dose intravenous methylprednisolone was given to ophthalmopathy patients. Libraries were constructed in a second round of multiplex PCR, after which size selection and purification were performed. The libraries were sequenced on an Illumina HiSeq2000 using paired-end 100 bp reads. Raw data were processed with SOAPnuke, discarding reads with adapters, uncalled bases, mean Phred below 15, or no exact constant-primer or identifier match. COPE v1.2.5 was used to merge the high-quality paired reads, and each unique nucleotide sequence was defined as a clonotype. MiTCR v1.1 was used to align clonotypes to the IMGT TRBV, TRBD and TRBJ reference segments. Only V-J combinations with frequency above 0.0001, covering about 99% of repertoires, were analysed. The TCS score was defined as the ratio of F50 (clonal expansion) to E x V (chaos), calculated using BLOSUM62-based TCRdist between CDR3 peptides within each V-J. Welch's t-statistics and random forest reduced fewer than 600 V-J features to some 14, which were used in a naive Bayes classifier (R e1071). No statistical method was used to set the sample size in advance, and investigators knew the group allocation. The paper describes TCR Vbeta CDR3 sequencing of 130 to 150 peripheral blood samples, made up of 43 ophthalmopathy patients, approximately 76 hyperthyroidism patients and some 17 progressor patients.

The sequencing used peripheral blood mononuclear cells (PBMCs), collected at new diagnosis, from a patient treated with antithyroid drugs. This TCR derives from a man aged 40-49 years with Graves disease. Donor details come from another sample of the same person, matched by shared clones.

In nucleotide form, the sequence is TGTGCCAGCAGCGAAACGGGCAGGGCCACAGATACGCAGTATTTT. This is translated as CASSETGRATDTQYF. The chain is made from TRBV28 and TRBJ2-3; perhaps TRBD1 is the D gene, with 5 bases matching. The junction shows trimming of 6 bases on V and 2 bases on J, plus 15 bases between the germline ends. Spanning cysteine to phenylalanine, the CDR3 consists of 15 amino acids. Only the CDR3 portion is preserved as DNA: 45 bases, with reading frame beginning at the first base. CDR1 MDHEN and CDR2 SYDVKM were looked up in the germline V gene. Full variable domain (CDR3 extended with the reference TRBV28 and TRBJ2-3 proteins): DVKVTQSSRYLVKRTGEKVFLECVQDMDHENMFWYRQDPGLGLRLIYFSYDVKMKEKGDIPEGYSVSREKKERFSLILESASTNQTSMYLCASSETGRATDTQYFGPGTRLTVL.